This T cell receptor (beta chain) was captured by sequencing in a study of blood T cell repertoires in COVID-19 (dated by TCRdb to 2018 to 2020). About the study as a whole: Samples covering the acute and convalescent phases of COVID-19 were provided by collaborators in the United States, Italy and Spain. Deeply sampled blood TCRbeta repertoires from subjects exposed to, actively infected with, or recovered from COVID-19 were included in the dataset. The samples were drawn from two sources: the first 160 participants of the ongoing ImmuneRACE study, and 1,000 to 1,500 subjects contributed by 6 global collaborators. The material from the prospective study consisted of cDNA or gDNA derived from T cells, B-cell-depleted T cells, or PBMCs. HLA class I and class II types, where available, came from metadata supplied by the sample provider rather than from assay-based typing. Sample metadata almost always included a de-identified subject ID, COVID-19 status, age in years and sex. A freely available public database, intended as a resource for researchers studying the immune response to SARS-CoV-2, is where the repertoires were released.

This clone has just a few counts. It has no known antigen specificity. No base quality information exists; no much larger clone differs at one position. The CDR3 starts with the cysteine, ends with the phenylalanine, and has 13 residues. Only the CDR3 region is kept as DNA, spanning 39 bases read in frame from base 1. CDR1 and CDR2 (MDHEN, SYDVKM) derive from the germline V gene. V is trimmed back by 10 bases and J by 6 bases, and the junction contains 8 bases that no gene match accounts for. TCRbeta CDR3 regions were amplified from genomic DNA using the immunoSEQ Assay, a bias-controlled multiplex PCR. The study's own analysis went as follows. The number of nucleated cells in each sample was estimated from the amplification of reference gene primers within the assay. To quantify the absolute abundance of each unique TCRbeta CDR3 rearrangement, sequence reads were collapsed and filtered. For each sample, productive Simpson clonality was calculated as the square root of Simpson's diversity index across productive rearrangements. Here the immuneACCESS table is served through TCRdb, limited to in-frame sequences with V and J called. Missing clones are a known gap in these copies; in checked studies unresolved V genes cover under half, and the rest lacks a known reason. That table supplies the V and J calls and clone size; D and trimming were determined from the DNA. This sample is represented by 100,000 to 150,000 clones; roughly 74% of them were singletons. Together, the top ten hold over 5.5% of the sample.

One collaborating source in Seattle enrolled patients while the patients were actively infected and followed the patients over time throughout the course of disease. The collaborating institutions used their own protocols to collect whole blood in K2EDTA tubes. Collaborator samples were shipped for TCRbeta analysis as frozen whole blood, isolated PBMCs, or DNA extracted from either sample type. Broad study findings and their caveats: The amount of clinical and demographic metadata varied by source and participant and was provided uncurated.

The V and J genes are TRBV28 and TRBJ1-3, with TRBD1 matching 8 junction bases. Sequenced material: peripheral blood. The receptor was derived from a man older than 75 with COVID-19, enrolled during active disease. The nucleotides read TGTGCCATACAGGGGACAGGTCCAAACACCATATATTTT. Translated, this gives CAIQGTGPNTIYF.